The following is a TCR beta chain sequence with its context. The antigen remains unidentified. This record comes from a study of CD8 T cells in ankylosing spondylitis. Whole-study results and caveats: Some of the motif variants had earlier been found in reactive arthritis patients' fluid and blood. Among TCR beta sequences, a motif of several highly homologous variants appeared characteristic of ankylosing spondylitis blood.

TCRdb analysed the 5' RACE reads with MiXCR anew, one entry per CDR3 protein. The table has about 500,000 distinct CDR3 sequences, more than 9.5% seen once; the top ten hold nearly 7%. The length of the CDR3 is 13 residues. Trimming cost V 9 bases and J 0 bases, with 11 bases left between them. Germline CDR1 is MGHDK and CDR2 is SYGVNS. This receptor was obtained from a male donor with ankylosing spondylitis. The sequencing sample was made of blood, either unsorted or a sorted T cell fraction (not recorded which). The genes are TRBV25-1 and TRBJ1-2, with D uncertain. The CDR3: CASTQTPNYGYTF. CDR3 nucleotide sequence: TGTGCCAGTACCCAGACTCCTAACTATGGCTACACCTTC.